This T cell receptor (beta chain) emerged from a study of breast tumors, draining lymph nodes, adjacent tissues. Axillary draining lymph nodes of breast cancer patients supplied the node samples. On this clonotype: Its antigen is undetermined.

TCRdb reprocessed the multiplex PCR reads via MiXCR and lists one record per CDR3 protein. The sample yields about 270,000 distinct CDR3 sequences, about 30% seen once. V shed 3 bases and J shed 7 bases, with 12 bases lying between them. The CDR3 sequence is 13 residues long. Germline CDR1 is SGHVS and CDR2 is FQNEAQ. Study outcomes and limitations: Tumor TCR diversity was below lymph nodes but above nontumor tissue.

This chain connects TRBV7-8 to TRBJ2-5; unclear D gene. Sequencing was performed on axillary lymph node tissue. The sequence came from a female donor with breast cancer. Some clones in this sample may be carry-over from other donors' samples. The CDR3 DNA sequence: TGTGCCAGCAGCTTTAGGAGTGGGGTGACCCAGTACTTC. It yields the protein CASSFRSGVTQYF. Supplemented by reference TRBV7-8 and TRBJ2-5, the full variable domain reads GAGVSQSPRYKVAKRGQDVALRCDPISGHVSLFWYQQALGQGPEFLTYFQNEAQLDKSGLPSDRFFAERPEGSVSTLKIQRTQQEDSAVYLCASSFRSGVTQYFGPGTRLLVL.